These 3 T cell receptor beta chains share one sample of origin, sequenced in a study of identical twins. TCRdb recomputed calls from the 5' RACE reads with MiXCR, one row per CDR3 protein. The sample records some 500,000 distinct CDR3 sequences, 9% to 10% being singletons. This same sample was also taken into another study, of yellow fever vaccine responses in identical twins.

The specimen sequenced was PBMCs. These TCRs come from a woman between 18 and 30 years old in good health.

This clonotype has a handful of counts. The genes are TRBV6-2 or TRBV6-3 and TRBJ2-3; either TRBD1 or TRBD2 may fit D (5 bases each). This CDR3 has 15 amino acids. Trimming shortened V by 5 bases and J by 0 bases, and 12 bases separated the two germline ends. Germline CDR1 reads MNHEY; CDR2 reads SVGEGT. The CDR3 loop is CASSAGTVSTDTQYF. The CDR3 DNA sequence: TGTGCCAGCAGTGCCGGGACGGTTAGCACAGATACGCAGTATTTT.

CDR3 region: CASSPGARSTSPGELFF. The CDR3 DNA reads TGTGCCAGCAGCCCAGGTGCTCGGAGCACCAGCCCCGGGGAGCTGTTTTTT. The gene calls are TRBV14 and TRBJ2-2, with D unresolved. This CDR3 has 17 amino acids. V lost 4 bases to trimming and J lost 6 bases, with 21 bases between them. Germline CDR1 reads SGHDN; CDR2 reads FVKESK.

This chain links TRBV12-3 or TRBV12-4 with TRBJ2-2, with TRBD1 matching over 8 bases. CDR3 length: 15 amino acids. The V segment lost 8 bases and the J segment 4 bases; nucleotides outside the gene matches: 9. This CDR3 reads CASSPRGQFTGELFF. The CDR3 nucleotides read TGTGCCAGCTCTCCCAGGGGGCAGTTCACCGGGGAGCTGTTTTTT.